These 27 T cell receptor beta chains were sequenced from one sample in a study of T cells in Graves' hyperthyroidism and ophthalmopathy. RNA transcripts were the template for amplifying TCR beta CDR3 regions. HTBI primers were employed in a first-round RT-PCR of the TCR CDR3. MiXCR was run by TCRdb on the multiplex PCR reads, yielding one entry per CDR3 protein. The data hold 45,000 to 60,000 distinct CDR3 sequences, with about 49% observed a single time. Sequencing input: blood. The source of these receptors is a woman in her twenties or thirties with Graves' ophthalmopathy.

The chain links TRBV28 to TRBJ2-7; no firm D call. Germline-derived CDR1 and CDR2 are MDHEN and SYDVKM. Trimming took 3 bases from V and 2 from J, leaving 11 bases between them. CDR3 size: 14 residues. The CDR3 coding sequence is TGTGCCAGCAGTTTTCCCCAAACCCCCTACGAGCAGTACTTC. Its protein is CASSFPQTPYEQYF. Using reference TRBV28 and TRBJ2-7 for the parts outside the CDR3, the full variable domain is DVKVTQSSRYLVKRTGEKVFLECVQDMDHENMFWYRQDPGLGLRLIYFSYDVKMKEKGDIPEGYSVSREKKERFSLILESASTNQTSMYLCASSFPQTPYEQYFGPGTRLTVT.

V and J are TRBV6-4 and TRBJ1-6; D is ambiguous. Trimming removed 4 bases at V and 7 bases at J, with 11 bases between. CDR1 and CDR2 (germline): MRHNA, SNTAGT. The CDR3 totals 14 residues. The chain's CDR3 is CASSGRKDNSPLHF. The CDR3 coding sequence is TGTGCCAGCAGTGGTAGAAAGGACAATTCACCCCTCCACTTT.

Concerning this clonotype itself: At one end the junction does not follow the germline gene, possibly because of a read error. CDR3 nucleotide sequence: TGTGCCAGCAGCTCAATCGGGACTGGCGCGGAGACCCAGCACTTC. Translation: CASSSIGTGAETQHF. The V and J genes are TRBV7-9 and TRBJ2-5; a possible D gene is TRBD2 (6 bases). Germline V gene sequence: CDR1 SEHNR, CDR2 FQNEAQ (reference sequence). This CDR3 has 15 amino acids.

J is TRBJ2-5 and V is TRBV28, with 12 bases aligning to TRBD1. This CDR3 region has 17 residues. The V and J ends lost 2 bases and 4 bases, in that order; junction bases with no gene match: 8. CDR1 MDHEN and CDR2 SYDVKM come from the germline V gene. This chain's CDR3 is CASSLGTGGPSGETQYF. CDR3 bases: TGTGCCAGCAGTTTAGGGACAGGGGGCCCCAGCGGAGAGACCCAGTACTTC.

Remarks on this clonotype: An end of the junction differs from the germline gene, which may be a read error. The chain employs TRBV13 and TRBJ1-2, with 9 bases lining up with TRBD1. This CDR3 region has 15 residues. CDR1 is PRHDT, CDR2 FYEKMQ, per germline (reference sequence). The CDR3 region has the DNA TGTGCCAGCAACTACGGCGTACAGGGGGCTCGGGGCTGCACCTTC. This translates into CASNYGVQGARGCTF.

This clonotype showed up many times. This chain joins TRBV20-1 and TRBJ2-3, with unresolved D. This CDR3 is built from 13 residues. Looked up from germline, CDR1 is DFQATT and CDR2 is SNEGSKA (reference sequence). Deletions cut 3 bases from V and 2 bases from J, with 9 bases between. CDR3 region: CSASPRLTDTQYF. DNA of the CDR3: TGCAGTGCTAGCCCCCGCCTCACAGATACGCAGTATTTT.

This clonotype was recorded at least ten times. The V and J genes are TRBV4-2 and TRBJ2-7; TRBD2 aligns across 11 bases. The CDR3 runs to 17 residues. CDR1 LGHNA and CDR2 YNFKEQ come from the germline V gene. Unmatched junction bases numbered 5, after V lost 0 bases and J lost 1 base. The CDR3 nucleotides read TGTGCCAGCAGCCAAGAGACTAGCGGGAAGGGATCCTACGAGCAGTACTTC. Translated, it gives CASSQETSGKGSYEQYF.

Ten or more counts support this clonotype. V gene TRBV20-1 combines with J gene TRBJ1-6; unclear D gene. The CDR3 runs 15 residues. Germline-derived CDR1 and CDR2 are DFQATT and SNEGSKA (reference sequence). V was cut by 3 bases and J by 7 bases, with 16 bases left in between. As DNA, the CDR3 is TGCAGTGCTAGGAAAGATAAGGTAGCGAATTCACCCCTCCACTTT. Its protein product is CSARKDKVANSPLHF.

The rearrangement uses TRBV19 and TRBJ1-1, with 9 positions matching TRBD1. Trimming took 6 bases from V and 5 from J; bases not matched to a gene: 7. The CDR3 contains 14 residues. The germline gives CDR1 LNHDA, CDR2 SQIVND (reference sequence). Written as DNA, the CDR3 is TGTGCCAGTAGGGAGGGACAGGGACGAACTGAAGCTTTCTTT. Translating gives CASREGQGRTEAFF.

Concerning this clonotype itself: A read error may account for a junction end that differs from germline. This chain connects TRBV5-4 to TRBJ2-2; 14 bases match TRBD2. The V gene's germline CDR1 is SGHNT and CDR2 YYREEE (reference sequence). This CDR3 is built from 16 residues. The CDR3 region is CASTLTSGRAAGELFF. The CDR3, as DNA: TGTGCCAGCACCTTGACTAGCGGGAGGGCCGCCGGGGAGCTGTTTTTT.

Within the sample, this clonotype is medium-sized. J is TRBJ1-6 and V is TRBV7-2; D gene ambiguous. Germline CDR1 SGHTA, CDR2 FQGNSA. The CDR3 length is 12 residues. Deletions cut 2 bases from V and 10 bases from J, with 6 bases between. The CDR3 protein is CASSLNMSPLHF. The CDR3 DNA sequence: TGTGCCAGCAGCTTAAATATGTCACCCCTCCACTTT.

The V call is TRBV30, the J call TRBJ1-1; 7 bases are shared with TRBD1. V shed 7 bases and J 0 bases; nucleotides not matched to a gene: 5. This CDR3 contains 13 residues. The V gene's germline CDR1 is GTSNPN and CDR2 SVGIG (reference sequence). The CDR3 DNA is TGTGCCTACCACAGGGGTTTGAACACTGAAGCTTTCTTT. Residues: CAYHRGLNTEAFF.

This clonotype appeared many times. V gene TRBV27 combines with J gene TRBJ1-2, with D unresolved. Germline V CDR1 and CDR2: MNHEY, SMNVEV (reference sequence). Trimming cost V 10 bases and J 1 base, with 7 bases left between them. This CDR3 region has 11 residues. The CDR3 bases are TGTGCCACCAGACTTAACTATGGCTACACCTTC. This sequence encodes CATRLNYGYTF.

Turning to this clonotype: This could be a read error, since a much larger clone is one nucleotide away. This chain uses TRBV3-1 with TRBJ2-1; D gene unclear. Germline V gene data show CDR1 as LGHDT and CDR2 as YNNKEL (reference sequence). CDR3 size: 11 residues. CDR3 amino acids: CASSLGNEQLF. The CDR3 region has the DNA TGTGCCAGCAGCCTGGGTAATGAGCAGCTCTTC.

Many counts were recorded for this clonotype. The V gene is TRBV11-2, the J gene TRBJ2-7; no clear D gene. This CDR3 is built from 11 residues. With 5 bases removed from V and 5 bases from J, the gap between germline ends came to 7 bases. Germline CDR1 and CDR2: SGHAT and FQNNGV. CDR3 loop: CASSPLHEQYF. In nucleotides, the CDR3 is TGTGCCAGCAGCCCCCTCCACGAGCAGTACTTC.

This clonotype came up many times. The chain joins TRBV20-1 to TRBJ1-2; 9 nucleotides line up with TRBD1. The CDR3 runs 14 residues. The germline V gene encodes CDR1 DFQATT and CDR2 SNEGSKA (reference sequence). With V trimmed by 6 bases and J by 3 bases, 8 bases remained unmatched. The CDR3 coding sequence is TGCAGTGCGCCTACAGGGGGCCCAGACTATGGCTACACCTTC. Translating gives CSAPTGGPDYGYTF.

This clonotype showed up many times. The chain combines TRBV7-9 with TRBJ1-2; TRBD1 agrees at 7 bases. Germline V gives CDR1 SEHNR, CDR2 FQNEAQ (reference sequence). The V segment lost 1 base and the J segment 10 bases; nucleotides outside the gene matches: 9. The CDR3 runs 14 residues. This CDR3 is CASSLDGGQRYYTF. The CDR3 DNA is TGTGCCAGCAGCTTAGATGGGGGACAGCGATACTACACCTTC.

This clonotype occurred many times. The chain combines TRBV20-1 with TRBJ1-2, with 9 bases aligning to TRBD1. Germline lookup yields CDR1 DFQATT and CDR2 SNEGSKA (reference sequence). The CDR3 totals 14 residues. Trimming removed 6 bases from V and 7 bases from J; junction bases left unmatched: 12. CDR3 loop: CSASPGTGFGGYTF. CDR3 sequence (DNA): TGCAGTGCGAGTCCCGGGACAGGGTTCGGTGGCTACACCTTC.

The CDR3 DNA sequence: TGCAGTGTCGCAGGGGCCGGGGGTACGCAGTATTTT. It specifies CSVAGAGGTQYF. The chain couples TRBV20-1 to TRBJ2-3; D could derive from TRBD1 or TRBD2 (6 bases each). The germline V and J ends were trimmed by 7 bases and 8 bases, with 16 bases remaining between them. The germline V gene encodes CDR1 DFQATT and CDR2 SNEGSKA (reference sequence). The CDR3 is made up of 12 amino acids.

This clonotype was picked up a small number of times. The chain has TRBV6-5 and TRBJ2-5; 7 positions match TRBD1. Trimming at V came to 0 bases and at J to 5 bases, leaving 9 bases not matched to a gene. This CDR3 has 16 amino acids. The germline CDR1 and CDR2 sequences are MNHEY and SVGAGI. CDR3: CASSYSFQGVGETQYF. The CDR3 bases are TGTGCCAGCAGTTACTCGTTCCAGGGGGTTGGGGAGACCCAGTACTTC.

Many counts were recorded for this clonotype. The chain couples TRBV2 to TRBJ1-4; the D gene is possibly TRBD1 (6 bases). The V gene's germline CDR1 is SNHLY and CDR2 FYNNEI. The V gene lost 9 bases and the J gene lost 5 bases, with 13 bases spanning the gap. The CDR3 contains 13 residues. CDR3 in DNA: TGTGCCAGTTACAAGGGGGTGAATGAAAAACTGTTTTTT. Protein product: CASYKGVNEKLFF.

This clonotype was seen ten or more times. V and J are TRBV10-1 and TRBJ2-1, with unresolved D. Trimming cost V 6 bases and J 13 bases, with 19 bases left between them. The length of the CDR3 is 13 residues. Germline V lookup: CDR1 WNHNN, CDR2 SYGVQD (reference sequence). The CDR3 nucleotides are TGCGCCAGCAGCCAAAACCTGCAGGATTCTCAGTTCTTC. This translates into CASSQNLQDSQFF.

Comment on this clonotype: In this CDR3 the conserved last residue, phenylalanine or tryptophan, is missing, so a read error is likely. It is unclear where the CDR3 begins or ends on the DNA, so no DNA is shown, and the CDR3 is as TCRdb lists it. The V call is TRBV11-3, the J call TRBJ1-1. 12 amino acids form the CDR3, both terminal residues included. CDR1 is SGHNT, CDR2 YENEEA, per germline. The CDR3: CASSLGDTEASL.

At least ten counts were recorded for this clonotype. This chain uses TRBV4-1 with TRBJ2-5, with D unresolved. CDR1 and CDR2 from the germline V gene are MGHRA and YSYEKL. This CDR3 comprises 14 residues. V lost 1 base to trimming and J lost 4 bases, with 10 bases between them. In nucleotides, the CDR3 is TGCGCCAGCAGCCAAGTGTGGACCCGAGAGACCCAGTACTTC. Its translation is CASSQVWTRETQYF.

In regard to this clonotype: Compared with germline, one end of the junction differs, possibly owing to a read error. The chain recombines TRBV7-3 with TRBJ2-7, with 7 bases that match TRBD1. The CDR3 runs to 21 residues. CDR1 and CDR2 (germline): SGHTA, FQGTGA. In nucleotides, the CDR3 is TGCGCCAGCAGCCAAGTTTCAACTGGGGAAGACTATAGGGACAGATACTACGAGCAGCACTTC. It encodes CASSQVSTGEDYRDRYYEQHF.

A few counts support this clonotype. Possible read error: a much larger clone is one base away. The rearrangement joins TRBV4-2 to TRBJ2-7; D call uncertain. Germline lookup yields CDR1 LGHNA and CDR2 YNFKEQ. The CDR3 runs 16 residues. Trimming took 0 bases from V and 3 from J, leaving 15 bases between them. CDR3: CASSQDTDGWDYEQYF. CDR3 nucleotides: TGTGCCAGCAGCCAAGATACCGACGGCTGGGACTACGAGCAGTACTTC.

The rearrangement links TRBV20-1 to TRBJ1-2, with TRBD1 matching over 12 bases. The CDR3 spans 17 residues. The trim removed 5 bases at V and 6 bases at J, leaving 16 bases unmatched. CDR1 and CDR2 (germline): DFQATT, SNEGSKA (reference sequence). CDR3 sequence: CSAAPGTGGFWRDGYTF. DNA for the CDR3: TGCAGTGCTGCCCCCGGGACAGGGGGCTTTTGGCGCGATGGCTACACCTTC.